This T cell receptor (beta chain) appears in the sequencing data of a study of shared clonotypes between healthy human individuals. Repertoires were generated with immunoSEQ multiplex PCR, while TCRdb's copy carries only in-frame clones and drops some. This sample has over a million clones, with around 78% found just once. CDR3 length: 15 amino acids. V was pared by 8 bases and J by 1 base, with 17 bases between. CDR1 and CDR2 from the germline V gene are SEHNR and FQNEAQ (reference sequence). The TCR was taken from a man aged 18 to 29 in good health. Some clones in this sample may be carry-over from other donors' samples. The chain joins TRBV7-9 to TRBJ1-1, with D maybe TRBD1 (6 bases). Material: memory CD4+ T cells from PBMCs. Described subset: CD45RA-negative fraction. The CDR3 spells CASQEDGQRNTEAFF. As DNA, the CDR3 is TGTGCCAGCCAAGAGGATGGACAGAGGAACACTGAAGCTTTCTTT.